The source of this T cell receptor (beta chain) is a study of vaccination and CD4 T cells after COVID-19. Points on this clonotype: The antigen is undetermined.

The Oncomine TCR Beta short-read assay sequenced DNA from cultured CD4+ T cells. TCRdb processed the PCR reads anew with MiXCR; each CDR3 protein has one entry. The sample yields more than 20,000 distinct CDR3 sequences, under 55% seen once. The treatment was: roughly 10-day PBMC culture with coronavirus spike peptide pools or control peptides (ViraFEST assay). PBMCs were cultured at some 2 million per well with approximately 9.3 IU/ml IL-2 and around 10 ug/ml peptide pools. Days 3 and 7 were when half the medium was replaced with fresh IL-2 medium. The source of this sequence is a human donor who had recovered from COVID-19. The sequencing input was CD4+ T cells from blood, cultured in vitro.

CDR3 in DNA: TGCAGTGCTCCCTGGGGGGGCAAGGGCACCGGGGAGCTGTTTTTT. It translates to CSAPWGGKGTGELFF. The gene calls are TRBV20-1 and TRBJ2-2; D might be TRBD2 (7 bases). This CDR3 comprises 15 residues. Trimming took 5 bases from V and 4 from J, leaving 17 bases between them. The germline CDR1 and CDR2 sequences are DFQATT and SNEGSKA (reference sequence).